Listed here is a single T cell receptor (beta chain). Its antigen remains unidentified. Sequenced by immunoSEQ multiplex PCR; TCRdb stores in-frame clones only, minus some. The top ten clones hold 5.6% of a sample with roughly 45,000 clones, about 94% of them seen once. This CDR3 is built from 16 residues. V shed 5 bases, J shed 6 bases, and the junction held 11 bases outside the gene matches. Germline lookup yields CDR1 SGHTA and CDR2 FQGNSA. The sample comes from a study of cytomegalovirus exposure and HLA in healthy donors. Whole-study findings and limits: Rarity held for most TCR sequences, but there were some public TCRs that occurred in many donors.

The chain employs TRBV7-2 and TRBJ2-5; 11 positions agree with TRBD2. The source of this sequence is a man aged 18 to 35 in good health and CMV-seronegative. The sample comprised PBMCs. The CDR3 DNA is TGTGCCAGCAGCGTTAGCGGGAGGGCCGTTGGTAAGACCCAGTACTTC. This codes for CASSVSGRAVGKTQYF.